The 28 T cell receptor beta chains below all came from one sample that was sequenced in a study of T cells in Graves' hyperthyroidism and ophthalmopathy. The source material, RNA transcripts, was used to amplify TCR beta CDR3 regions. HTBI primers were employed in a first-round RT-PCR of the TCR CDR3. TCRdb itself ran the multiplex PCR reads through MiXCR, one entry per CDR3 protein. The sample includes fewer than 450,000 distinct CDR3 sequences, approximately 17% of them seen just once. The sequenced sample was blood. All receptors come from a woman in her 30s with Graves' hyperthyroidism that later progressed to Graves' ophthalmopathy.

This clonotype came up many times. This rearrangement joins TRBV11-2 to TRBJ2-1; TRBD2 aligns across 9 bases. CDR3 size: 15 residues. The J segment lost 3 bases and the V segment lost 3 bases, leaving 3 bases of the junction unmatched. Germline V gene sequence: CDR1 SGHAT, CDR2 FQNNGV. The CDR3 here is CASSLTSGDYNEQFF. The CDR3 DNA reads as TGTGCCAGCAGCTTGACTAGCGGAGACTACAATGAGCAGTTCTTC.

The table lists this clonotype with many counts. The chain uses TRBV6-2 or TRBV6-3 and TRBJ1-2, with D unresolved. CDR1 and CDR2 (germline): MNHEY, SVGEGT. The CDR3 extends over 14 amino acids. The ends were cut back, 7 bases at V and 0 bases at J, with 12 bases in the middle. The CDR3 region is CASTRDGTNYGYTF. The CDR3 region has the DNA TGTGCCAGCACCCGCGACGGTACTAACTATGGCTACACCTTC.

This clonotype was observed many times. The CDR3: CASSLVSHASYNEQFF. Here the CDR3 DNA reads TGTGCCAGCAGTTTAGTCAGCCACGCATCCTACAATGAGCAGTTCTTC. The chain links TRBV28 to TRBJ2-1; the D is unclear. Germline V gene sequence: CDR1 MDHEN, CDR2 SYDVKM. The CDR3 has 16 residues. V dropped 2 bases and J dropped 1 base, with 12 bases sitting between them.

This clonotype was seen repeatedly, ten times or more. The V and J genes are TRBV20-1 and TRBJ1-6; no definite D call. Germline values: CDR1 DFQATT, CDR2 SNEGSKA (reference sequence). The CDR3 has 12 amino acids. Trimming cost V 0 bases and J 8 bases, with 5 bases left between them. The CDR3 DNA sequence: TGCAGTGCTAGAGACAGCTATTCACCCCTCCACTTT. Its translation: CSARDSYSPLHF.

The V call is TRBV11-3, the J call TRBJ1-5, with unresolved D. Trimming cost V 2 bases and J 2 bases, with 16 bases left between them. The CDR3 sequence is 17 residues long. CDR1 and CDR2 from the germline V gene are SGHNT and YENEEA. This chain's CDR3 is CASSLPAVFVGNQPQHF. The CDR3 DNA reads as TGTGCCAGCAGCTTACCGGCGGTGTTCGTCGGCAATCAGCCCCAGCATTTT.

Points on this clonotype: A read error may produce the germline difference seen at one junction end. This rearrangement joins TRBV27 to TRBJ1-2; D gene ambiguous. The CDR3 is 14 amino acids. CDR1 and CDR2 from the germline V gene are MNHEY and SMNVEV (reference sequence). CDR3 DNA sequence: TGTGCCTGCAGTTTAATGGGAACCACCTATGGCTACACCTTC. Residues: CACSLMGTTYGYTF.

Ten or more counts support this clonotype. The chain joins TRBV7-9 to TRBJ2-1; 8 bases are a match to TRBD1. The CDR3 contains 15 residues. Trimming took 1 base from V and 7 from J; bases not matched to a gene: 6. Germline-derived CDR1 and CDR2 are SEHNR and FQNEAQ (reference sequence). CDR3 nucleotide sequence: TGTGCCAGCAGCTTAGGGCAGGGGGCGAGGAATGAGCAGTTCTTC. It specifies CASSLGQGARNEQFF. Full variable domain (missing parts from reference TRBV7-9 and TRBJ2-1): DTGVSQNPRHKITKRGQNVTFRCDPISEHNRLYWYRQTLGQGPEFLTYFQNEAQLEKSRLLSDRFSAERPKGSFSTLEIQRTEQGDSAMYLCASSLGQGARNEQFFGPGTRLTVL.

This clonotype has at least ten counts. The CDR3 sequence: CASSIDLAGFSYEQYF. CDR3 nucleotide sequence: TGTGCCAGTAGTATAGATCTAGCGGGCTTCTCCTACGAGCAGTACTTC. The chain carries TRBV19 and TRBJ2-7, with TRBD2 matching over 8 bases. The CDR3 totals 16 residues. Germline V CDR1 and CDR2: LNHDA, SQIVND (reference sequence). Losses at the gene ends were 0 bases for V and 0 bases for J; bases not matched to a gene: 4.

This clonotype has only a few counts. This may be a read error: a much more frequent sequence differs by one nucleotide. V is TRBV2 and J is TRBJ2-1; possibly TRBD1 for D (5 bases). Per germline, CDR1 SNHLY and CDR2 FYNNEI. The CDR3 runs to 12 residues. CDR3 sequence (DNA): TGTGCCAGCAGTAAGGCAGGGAATGAGCGGTTCTTC. Translated: CASSKAGNERFF.

Ten or more counts support this clonotype. A junction boundary mismatches the germline segment, possibly from a read error. The rearrangement links TRBV12-3 or TRBV12-4 to TRBJ2-7; the match to TRBD2 covers 9 bases. There are 14 residues in the CDR3. The DNA for the CDR3 is TGTGCCAGCAGTCTAGCGGGAATGGAATACGAGCAGTACTTC. This sequence encodes CASSLAGMEYEQYF.

The V and J genes are TRBV18 and TRBJ1-1; D gene uncertain. Germline V gene data show CDR1 as KGHSH and CDR2 as LQKENI. Trimming stripped 5 bases from V and 1 base from J, with 11 bases between. The CDR3 length is 14 residues. The CDR3 is CASSSFQENTEAFF. The CDR3 coding sequence is TGTGCCAGCTCATCTTTTCAGGAGAACACTGAAGCTTTCTTT.

This clonotype was recorded at least ten times. The chain combines TRBV12-5 with TRBJ2-1, with D perhaps matching TRBD1 (6 bases). The germline gives CDR1 LGHNT, CDR2 FRNRAP. With 6 bases removed from V and 0 bases from J, the gap between germline ends came to 12 bases. This CDR3 comprises 15 residues. Here the CDR3 reads CASGNGQSSYNEQFF. In nucleotides, the CDR3 is TGTGCTAGTGGCAACGGACAGAGCTCCTACAATGAGCAGTTCTTC.

This clonotype appeared once. The rearrangement uses TRBV10-3 and TRBJ1-1, with TRBD1 matching over 8 bases. The length of the CDR3 is 14 residues. Germline trimming cut 3 bases from V and 4 bases from J; bases unmatched to any gene: 4. CDR1 and CDR2 from the germline V gene are ENHRY and SYGVKD. The CDR3 here is CAISDQGAITEAFF. CDR3 coding DNA: TGTGCCATCAGTGATCAGGGGGCGATCACTGAAGCTTTCTTT.

With regard to this clonotype: The junction departs from the called germline gene at one end, perhaps through a read error. This chain uses TRBV28 with TRBJ1-2; 7 nucleotides align to TRBD1. The CDR3 loop spans 16 amino acids. Germline-derived CDR1 and CDR2 are MDHEN and SYDVKM. CDR3 nucleotides: TGTGCCAGCGGCTCTGACAGGGTTGGAGGTACTTATGTCTACACCTTC. Its translation: CASGSDRVGGTYVYTF.

The chain joins TRBV12-3 or TRBV12-4 to TRBJ1-1, with D perhaps TRBD1 (6 bases). This CDR3 is 17 amino acids long. V shed 6 bases and J shed 3 bases, with 23 bases lying between them. CDR3 sequence: CASSPRRGNRYYTEAFF. CDR3 in DNA: TGTGCCAGCAGCCCTCGTAGGGGGAACAGGTACTACACTGAAGCTTTCTTT.

This clonotype was detected many times. V usage is TRBV16 and J usage is TRBJ1-1, with 7 bases that match TRBD1. Germline CDR1 is KGHSY and CDR2 is FQNENV. The CDR3 has 14 amino acids. Trimming took 6 bases from V and 5 from J; bases not matched to a gene: 9. The CDR3 sequence is CASRDRAGGTEAFF. The DNA for the CDR3 is TGTGCCAGCAGAGACAGGGCAGGTGGGACTGAAGCTTTCTTT.

This clonotype occurred many times. The chain employs TRBV7-2 and TRBJ2-7; the D gene could be TRBD1 or TRBD2 (5 bases each). The germline V and J ends were trimmed by 3 bases and 2 bases, with 11 bases remaining between them. The CDR3 sequence is 14 residues long. CDR1 is SGHTA, CDR2 FQGNSA, per germline. CDR3 nucleotide sequence: TGTGCCAGCAGCTTTCCGGGACGCACCTACGAGCAGTACTTC. This codes for CASSFPGRTYEQYF.

There are a few counts of this clonotype. This chain links TRBV6-1 with TRBJ1-2; D remains ambiguous. Per germline, CDR1 MNHNS and CDR2 SASEGT. This CDR3 is built from 14 residues. The V and J ends lost 4 bases and 4 bases respectively, with 13 bases between them. In DNA, the CDR3 is TGTGCCAGCAGTGGTTTGGAGCCCCTCTATGGCTACACCTTC. It yields the protein CASSGLEPLYGYTF.

This clonotype came up a few times. The J gene is TRBJ2-7, the V gene TRBV6-2 or TRBV6-3, with D tentatively TRBD2 (5 bases). Between the trimmed V and J ends, which lost 2 bases and 3 bases, there was a span of 11 bases. Germline CDR1 is MNHEY and CDR2 is SVGEGT. The CDR3 covers 14 residues. DNA of the CDR3: TGTGCCAGCAGTTACCCCGGTACTAGCTACGAGCAGTACTTC. Its protein is CASSYPGTSYEQYF.

This clonotype was seen repeatedly, ten times or more. This chain connects TRBV5-1 to TRBJ2-7, with unresolved D. From germline, CDR1 is SGHRS and CDR2 YFSETQ. The CDR3 extends over 15 amino acids. The ends were cut back, 0 bases at V and 2 bases at J, with 12 bases in the middle. Written as DNA, the CDR3 is TGCGCCAGCAGCTTGGTTGGTGACATACCCTACGAGCAGTACTTC. Translating it yields CASSLVGDIPYEQYF.

This clonotype was picked up many times. This rearrangement joins TRBV29-1 to TRBJ2-1, with a weak D call TRBD2 (5 bases). Trimming took off 0 bases at V and 8 bases at J, with 8 bases between the two ends. This CDR3 has 12 amino acids. In germline, CDR1 is SQVTM, CDR2 ANQGSEA. The CDR3 sequence: CSVEDLSDEQFF. CDR3 DNA sequence: TGCAGCGTTGAAGATCTTAGCGATGAGCAGTTCTTC.

In this sample, this clonotype turned up a few times. The chain employs TRBV24-1 and TRBJ2-7; D is possibly TRBD1 (5 bases). This CDR3 is built from 14 residues. Trimming left V 8 bases short and J 2 bases short, with 15 bases between. Germline CDR1 KGHDR, CDR2 SFDVKD. CDR3 nucleotide sequence: TGTGCCACCAACCGGTCGGACAATCCCTACGAGCAGTACTTC. Translating gives CATNRSDNPYEQYF.

In the case of this clonotype: It may be a read error: a sequence one base away is much more abundant. V and J are TRBV30 and TRBJ1-5; D not certain. The CDR3 totals 15 residues. Germline loops: CDR1 GTSNPN, CDR2 SVGIG (reference sequence). The CDR3 DNA reads as TGTGCCCGGAGTGTCGGAGATTATAGCAATCAGCCCCAGCATTTT. This gives the protein CARSVGDYSNQPQHF.

This clonotype was counted a few times. The chain links TRBV28 to TRBJ1-2; a weak D match, TRBD1 (6 bases). The V gene lost 2 bases and the J gene lost 2 bases, with 9 bases spanning the gap. There are 14 residues in the CDR3. Germline assignment: CDR1 MDHEN and CDR2 SYDVKM. DNA of the CDR3: TGTGCCAGCAGTTTAACAGGGAAGAACTATGGCTACACCTTC. Translation: CASSLTGKNYGYTF.

The chain employs TRBV18 and TRBJ2-4; the D gene is possibly TRBD2 (5 bases). This CDR3 is 18 amino acids long. Trimming shortened V by 1 base and J by 5 bases, and 21 bases separated the two germline ends. CDR1 and CDR2 from the germline V gene are KGHSH and LQKENI. CDR3 nucleotides: TGTGCCAGCTCACCACAGGGCGGGCGGCCAACAGCTCAAAACATTCAGTACTTC. Amino acid sequence: CASSPQGGRPTAQNIQYF.

This clonotype was counted ten times or more. V and J are TRBV7-9 and TRBJ1-1; the D is unclear. The germline CDR1 and CDR2 sequences are SEHNR and FQNEAQ (reference sequence). With 2 bases removed from V and 9 bases from J, the gap between germline ends came to 19 bases. The CDR3 runs to 15 residues. CDR3 in amino acids: CASSLLGLPLNKAFF. CDR3 DNA sequence: TGTGCCAGCAGCTTACTCGGCTTACCTTTGAATAAAGCTTTCTTT.

Many counts were recorded for this clonotype. The chain couples TRBV2 to TRBJ2-3, with TRBD2 matching over 15 bases. V gave up 6 bases and J gave up 4 bases; unmatched junction bases: 14. From germline, CDR1 is SNHLY and CDR2 FYNNEI. The CDR3 covers 19 residues. CDR3 DNA: TGTGCCAGCAGGGGGGGACTAGCGGGAGGCTACCCGGCCCCAGATACGCAGTATTTT. This encodes CASRGGLAGGYPAPDTQYF. Based on the CDR3 plus reference TRBV2 and TRBJ2-3, the full variable domain is EPEVTQTPSHQVTQMGQEVILRCVPISNHLYFYWYRQILGQKVEFLVSFYNNEISEKSEIFDDQFSVERPDGSNFTLKIRSTKLEDSAMYFCASRGGLAGGYPAPDTQYFGPGTRLTVL.

Many counts were recorded for this clonotype. V gene TRBV11-2 combines with J gene TRBJ2-3; 8 bases align to TRBD2. This CDR3 has 15 residues. J gave up 6 bases and V 5 bases, and 10 bases lay outside the gene matches. Germline V gene lookup returns CDR1 SGHAT and CDR2 FQNNGV. In nucleotides, the CDR3 is TGTGCCAGCAGCCCCCTCGGGGGGGGAGGGGATACGCAGTATTTT. Protein sequence: CASSPLGGGGDTQYF.